The sequence of this T cell receptor beta chain was determined in a study of blood T cell repertoires in COVID-19. About the research overall: Donors in the United States, Italy and Spain gave samples during acute or convalescent COVID-19. PBMCs, B-cell-depleted T cells, or T cells were the source of the cDNA or gDNA that made up the material.

Study processing details: Amplified reference gene primers provided the basis for estimating nucleated cell counts. Using immunoSEQ multiplex PCR, the repertoire was profiled, and TCRdb retains in-frame clones only, with some absent. V, J and clone size reflect that table, while D and trimming were determined from the DNA. The sample has a few hundred thousand clones, around nine tenths seen once. CDR1 is SGHTA and CDR2 is FQGNSA in the germline V gene. V lost 5 bases and J 6 bases, leaving 14 bases between the germline ends. This CDR3 spans 13 amino acids. The chain carries TRBV7-2 and TRBJ2-7; D gene unclear. This TCR was sampled from a man between 35 and 55 years old who had recovered from COVID-19. The sample comprised peripheral blood. This chain's CDR3 is CASSPLFLREQYF. The CDR3 DNA follows: TGTGCCAGCAGCCCCCTATTCTTACGCGAGCAGTACTTC.